These 25 T cell receptor beta chains were sequenced from one sample in a study of CD8 T cells in ankylosing spondylitis. TCRdb re-called the 5' RACE reads with MiXCR, one entry per CDR3 protein. The data hold 200,000 to 300,000 distinct CDR3 sequences, with roughly 8.6% observed a single time. The sample consisted of blood, either unsorted or a sorted T cell fraction (not recorded which). The receptors come from a male donor with ankylosing spondylitis or in good health (not recorded which).

Of note for this clonotype: Being one base from a much bigger clone, this may be a read error. The chain joins TRBV18 to TRBJ2-2, with D unclear. The CDR3 is 14 residues long. Germline loops: CDR1 KGHSH, CDR2 LQKENI. The CDR3 sequence: CASSPPENPGELFF. The DNA of the CDR3 is TGTGCCAGCTCGCCTCCGGAGAACCCCGGGGAGCTGTTTTTT.

This clonotype was counted at least ten times. This chain uses TRBV12-3 or TRBV12-4 with TRBJ2-1, with D maybe TRBD1 (6 bases). The V and J ends lost 5 bases and 0 bases respectively, with 8 bases between them. There are 14 residues in the CDR3. The CDR3 is CASSQQGSYNEQFF. The CDR3 nucleotides are TGTGCCAGCAGTCAACAGGGCTCCTACAATGAGCAGTTCTTC.

This clonotype showed up many times. The rearrangement links TRBV12-3 or TRBV12-4 to TRBJ1-1; maybe TRBD1 (5 bases). The CDR3 covers 15 residues. V shed 1 base and J shed 6 bases, with 15 bases lying between them. This chain's CDR3 is CASSLGSGLGAEAFF. For the CDR3, the DNA is TGTGCCAGCAGTTTAGGTTCAGGGCTGGGGGCTGAAGCTTTCTTT.

This clonotype was counted at least ten times. The rearrangement joins TRBV3-1 to TRBJ1-1; 7 bases align to TRBD1. This CDR3 comprises 14 residues. The V gene end was trimmed by 5 bases and the J gene end by 0 bases; junction bases not matched to a gene: 3. Germline V gives CDR1 LGHDT, CDR2 YNNKEL (reference sequence). The CDR3 DNA reads TGTGCCAGCAGCGAGACAGGGATGAACACTGAAGCTTTCTTT. Translating gives CASSETGMNTEAFF.

This clonotype was seen many times. The chain recombines TRBV6-2 or TRBV6-3 with TRBJ2-3; D remains ambiguous. The V and J ends lost 0 bases and 0 bases respectively, with 13 bases between them. Germline lookup yields CDR1 MNHEY and CDR2 SVGEGT. This CDR3 spans 17 amino acids. The CDR3 nucleotides read TGTGCCAGCAGTTACTCTTCCAGGATAGCCAGCACAGATACGCAGTATTTT. Translated, it gives CASSYSSRIASTDTQYF.

The sample holds many counts of this clonotype. The genes are TRBV12-3 or TRBV12-4 and TRBJ2-3; tentative D call: TRBD2 (7 bases). There are 14 residues in the CDR3. The germline V and J ends were trimmed by 2 bases and 6 bases, with 12 bases remaining between them. The CDR3: CASSLYGGGDTQYF. CDR3 in DNA: TGTGCCAGCAGTTTATATGGGGGGGGCGATACGCAGTATTTT.

This clonotype was observed at least ten times. The chain links TRBV20-1 to TRBJ2-1, with D perhaps TRBD2 (6 bases). Per germline, CDR1 DFQATT and CDR2 SNEGSKA (reference sequence). V was cut by 0 bases and J by 8 bases, with 17 bases left in between. CDR3 length equals 15 residues. CDR3 residues: CSARDLAGTEDEQFF. CDR3 DNA sequence: TGCAGTGCTAGAGATCTTGCAGGGACTGAGGATGAGCAGTTCTTC.

This clonotype appeared many times. The genes are TRBV4-3 and TRBJ2-2, with TRBD2 identical over 8 bases. This CDR3 comprises 17 residues. Losses at the gene ends were 0 bases for V and 1 base for J; bases not matched to a gene: 4. The germline V gene has CDR1 LGHNA and CDR2 YSLEER. CDR3 coding DNA: TGCGCCAGCAGCCAAGATCTAGCGGGTATGAACACCGGGGAGCTGTTTTTT. Amino acid sequence: CASSQDLAGMNTGELFF.

The sample holds many counts of this clonotype. The genes are TRBV20-1 and TRBJ2-3; a possible D gene is TRBD2 (6 bases). The ends were cut back, 3 bases at V and 0 bases at J, with 7 bases in the middle. The CDR3 has 13 amino acids. Germline-derived CDR1 and CDR2 are DFQATT and SNEGSKA (reference sequence). The DNA for the CDR3 is TGCAGTGCTAGTACTAGCAGCACAGATACGCAGTATTTT. Amino acids: CSASTSSTDTQYF.

At least ten counts were recorded for this clonotype. The rearrangement uses TRBV11-2 and TRBJ2-5; 7 bases align to TRBD2. V shed 5 bases, J shed 1 base, and the junction held 10 bases outside the gene matches. This CDR3 spans 16 amino acids. Germline V CDR1 and CDR2: SGHAT, FQNNGV. CDR3 residues: CASSTGLLPLQETQYF. In nucleotides, the CDR3 is TGTGCCAGCAGCACGGGACTACTTCCCCTCCAAGAGACCCAGTACTTC.

This clonotype was seen at least ten times. The chain carries TRBV7-9 and TRBJ2-2; the match to TRBD2 covers 9 bases. CDR1 and CDR2 from the germline V gene are SEHNR and FQNEAQ (reference sequence). V lost 5 bases, J lost 5 bases, and 9 bases stayed unmatched. The CDR3 sequence is 16 residues long. The CDR3 loop reads CASSAGVAGVTGELFF. CDR3 DNA: TGTGCCAGCAGCGCCGGGGTAGCGGGAGTAACCGGGGAGCTGTTTTTT.

The sample holds many counts of this clonotype. The chain recombines TRBV12-3 or TRBV12-4 with TRBJ2-1; D is possibly TRBD2 (5 bases). V dropped 7 bases and J dropped 9 bases, with 22 bases sitting between them. This CDR3 has 15 residues. The CDR3 spells CASTQWEPPSIEQFF. The CDR3 nucleotides are TGTGCCAGCACCCAATGGGAGCCCCCAAGTATTGAGCAGTTCTTC.

The chain recombines TRBV27 with TRBJ1-2, with D tentatively TRBD1 (5 bases). Trimming left V 11 bases short and J 7 bases short, with 44 bases between. CDR1 and CDR2 (germline): MNHEY, SMNVEV (reference sequence). The CDR3 contains 21 residues. CDR3 sequence reads: CAVICLLSTATWGGPTIGYTF. The CDR3 nucleotides are TGTGCCGTCATTTGTCTCCTTTCGACAGCCACATGGGGAGGGCCAACCATTGGCTACACCTTC.

This clonotype turned up a few times. The chain uses TRBV7-2 and TRBJ2-7; 8 positions agree with TRBD1. V lost 4 bases to trimming and J lost 2 bases; unmatched junction nucleotides: 4. The germline V gene has CDR1 SGHTA and CDR2 FQGNSA. The CDR3 extends over 14 amino acids. This CDR3 is CASSSRTGTYEQYF. Here the CDR3 DNA reads TGTGCCAGCAGCTCGAGGACAGGGACCTACGAGCAGTACTTC.

The sample holds many counts of this clonotype. The chain joins TRBV7-9 to TRBJ2-7; no firm D call. This CDR3 has 14 amino acids. Trimming pared 5 bases from V and 0 bases from J, leaving 11 bases between. Germline V lookup: CDR1 SEHNR, CDR2 FQNEAQ (reference sequence). DNA of the CDR3: TGTGCCAGCAGCCCCACCAGGAGCTCCTACGAGCAGTACTTC. This codes for CASSPTRSSYEQYF.

This clonotype appeared many times. The chain is built from TRBV6-6 and TRBJ1-1, with D possibly matching TRBD1 (5 bases). CDR1 MNHNY and CDR2 SVGAGI come from the germline V gene (reference sequence). This CDR3 contains 12 residues. V lost 11 bases and J 3 bases, leaving 13 bases between the germline ends. The DNA for the CDR3 is TGTGCCGGGACCAGAGGGGACACTGAAGCTTTCTTT. Translated: CAGTRGDTEAFF.

This clonotype has ten or more counts. For the CDR3, the DNA is TGCGCCAGCGGGGGGGGGCAACGAATTGATGAGCAGTTCTTC. Protein product: CASGGGQRIDEQFF. The chain carries TRBV5-1 and TRBJ2-1, with D possibly matching TRBD2 (7 bases). Germline V gene sequence: CDR1 SGHRS, CDR2 YFSETQ. The V end was cut by 7 bases, the J end by 8 bases, with 19 bases between. The CDR3 has 14 residues.

The gene calls are TRBV20-1 and TRBJ2-1; 14 bases fit TRBD2. This CDR3 has 17 residues. J was trimmed by 0 bases and V by 3 bases; bases with no gene match: 4. The V gene's germline CDR1 is DFQATT and CDR2 SNEGSKA (reference sequence). The CDR3 sequence is CSASGTSGRGSYNEQFF. CDR3 nucleotides: TGCAGTGCTAGTGGGACTAGCGGGAGAGGCTCCTACAATGAGCAGTTCTTC.

The genes are TRBV2 and TRBJ2-2; 7 bases line up with TRBD2. Germline CDR1 is SNHLY and CDR2 is FYNNEI. This CDR3 has 15 amino acids. Unmatched junction bases numbered 6, after V lost 8 bases and J lost 0 bases. The DNA for the CDR3 is TGTGCCAGCCGATCGGGACTATCGAACACCGGGGAGCTGTTTTTT. This translates into CASRSGLSNTGELFF.

This clonotype was observed a few times. The genes are TRBV7-8 and TRBJ2-1; the D gene is possibly TRBD2 (6 bases). Trimming shortened V by 1 base and J by 4 bases, and 14 bases separated the two germline ends. This CDR3 has 16 amino acids. From germline, CDR1 is SGHVS and CDR2 FQNEAQ. The DNA of the CDR3 is TGTGCCAGCAGCTTAGGGGCGGGGCGGGGTTACAATGAGCAGTTCTTC. Amino acids: CASSLGAGRGYNEQFF. Full variable domain (missing parts from reference TRBV7-8 and TRBJ2-1): GAGVSQSPRYKVAKRGQDVALRCDPISGHVSLFWYQQALGQGPEFLTYFQNEAQLDKSGLPSDRFFAERPEGSVSTLKIQRTQQEDSAVYLCASSLGAGRGYNEQFFGPGTRLTVL.

This clonotype was counted at least ten times. The J gene is TRBJ2-1, the V gene TRBV5-1; a possible D gene is TRBD1 (5 bases). The germline V gene has CDR1 SGHRS and CDR2 YFSETQ. V was cut by 4 bases and J by 15 bases, with 23 bases left in between. This CDR3 is 14 amino acids long. CDR3 in amino acids: CASSTGRPIVGPFF. CDR3 nucleotide sequence: TGCGCCAGCAGCACCGGGCGTCCTATTGTGGGGCCGTTCTTC.

This clonotype has at least ten counts. The chain employs TRBV29-1 and TRBJ2-5; D perhaps matches TRBD1 (5 bases). The length of the CDR3 is 18 residues. The V end lost 7 bases, the J end lost 2 bases, and 29 bases lay between the germline ends. CDR1 SQVTM and CDR2 ANQGSEA come from the germline V gene. The CDR3 sequence is CSARGGHSLPLFQETQYF. The CDR3 region has the DNA TGCAGCGCCCGAGGTGGACATTCATTACCCCTATTTCAAGAGACCCAGTACTTC.

In this sample, this clonotype turned up many times. The rearrangement links TRBV5-5 to TRBJ1-1; D remains ambiguous. Trimming removed 3 bases at V and 1 base at J, with 16 bases between. This CDR3 is 16 amino acids long. Germline values: CDR1 SGHKS, CDR2 YYEKEE (reference sequence). The DNA of the CDR3 is TGTGCCAGCAGCTCCCTACCCAACCTACAGAACACTGAAGCTTTCTTT. Protein sequence: CASSSLPNLQNTEAFF.

On this clonotype: A much larger clone lies a single base off, so this may be a read error. The chain couples TRBV28 to TRBJ1-5; D not certain. Germline loops: CDR1 MDHEN, CDR2 SYDVKM. This CDR3 has 15 amino acids. V was shortened by 1 base and J by 3 bases, with 10 bases between the two germline ends. The CDR3 nucleotides read TGTGCCAGCAGTTTATCTAGGCGCGCCAATCAGCCCCAGCATTTT. Its protein is CASSLSRRANQPQHF.

This clonotype occurred many times. The V call is TRBV5-1, the J call TRBJ1-1; D is ambiguous. CDR3 length: 13 residues. Germline V gene sequence: CDR1 SGHRS, CDR2 YFSETQ. The V end was cut by 4 bases, the J end by 2 bases, with 9 bases between. DNA of the CDR3: TGCGCCAGCAGCGGGCAGGCTAACACTGAAGCTTTCTTT. Translated: CASSGQANTEAFF.